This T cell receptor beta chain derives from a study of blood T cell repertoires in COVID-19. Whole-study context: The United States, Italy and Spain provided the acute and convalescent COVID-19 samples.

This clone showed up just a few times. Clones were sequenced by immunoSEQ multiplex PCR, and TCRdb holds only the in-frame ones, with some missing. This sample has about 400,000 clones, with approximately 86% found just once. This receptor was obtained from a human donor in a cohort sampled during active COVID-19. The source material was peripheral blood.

CDR3 amino acids: CASSPSGGLTYEQYF. In nucleotides, the CDR3 is TGTGCCAGCAGCCCTAGCGGGGGGCTCACCTACGAGCAGTACTTC. This chain joins TRBV7-3 and TRBJ2-7; 11 bases agree with TRBD2. Germline values: CDR1 SGHTA, CDR2 FQGTGA. CDR3 length: 15 residues. J was trimmed by 2 bases and V by 5 bases; bases with no gene match: 5.